This T cell receptor (beta chain) originates from a study of shared clonotypes between healthy human individuals. For the study at large: CD4 naive and CD4 memory each took three plates per donor, while CD8 naive took two and CD8 memory one.

The authors' processing: Filtering differed because ImmunoSEQ produced junction-only sequences that carried no quality scores. The assay was immunoSEQ multiplex PCR, and TCRdb's table has in-frame clones only and misses some. V, J and clone size were drawn from that table, and D and trimming were deduced from the DNA. The sample has 150,000 to 200,000 clones, over 80% seen once. Study-wide points: Rarefaction revealed incomplete sorted-subset sequencing despite large depth.

Points on this clone: Its matching antigen is unknown.

CDR3 length equals 11 residues. Germline V gives CDR1 MRHNA, CDR2 SNTAGT. Trimming stripped 7 bases from V and 6 bases from J, with 7 bases between. The genes are TRBV6-4 and TRBJ2-1, with D tentatively TRBD1 or TRBD2 (5 bases each). The sequencing input was naive CD4+ T cells sorted from blood. Subset indicated: CD45RA+ positively selected. This receptor was taken from a woman in her twenties or thirties in good health. The CDR3 bases are TGTGCCAGCACCGGGACCAATGAGCAGTTCTTC. Translating gives CASTGTNEQFF.